These 30 T cell receptor beta chains originate from one sample sequenced in a study of quantifying T cell responses using KT2 cells. Turning to the study itself: cDNA was made from DNase-treated RNA using alpha and beta constant primers.

Each cDNA got a UMI-containing oligo ligated at its 3' end. First-round PCR used around 4 cycles and beta primers RC1.1 and RC1.2 covering TRBC1 and TRBC2. TCRdb ran MiXCR on the UMI-ligation and nested PCR reads and lists one entry per CDR3 protein. The sample carries roughly 51,000 distinct CDR3 sequences, approximately 13% recorded once. The specimen was PBMCs spiked with cells of the T cell clone KT2. The origin of the receptors is a human donor.

This clonotype was recorded at least ten times. The gene calls are TRBV29-1 and TRBJ1-1; TRBD1 aligns across 7 bases. The CDR3 sequence is 12 residues long. In germline, CDR1 is SQVTM, CDR2 ANQGSEA. V gave up 6 bases and J gave up 1 base; unmatched junction bases: 2. CDR3 region: CSVGQTNTEAFF. In DNA form, the CDR3 reads TGCAGCGTGGGACAGACGAACACTGAAGCTTTCTTT.

This chain uses TRBV2 with TRBJ2-7; possibly TRBD1 or TRBD2 for D (6 bases each). The CDR3 runs 13 residues. The V end was cut by 4 bases, the J end by 2 bases, with 9 bases between. Germline CDR1 SNHLY, CDR2 FYNNEI. Here the CDR3 DNA reads TGTGCCAGCAGTGTCGGGGGCCCCTACGAGCAGTACTTC. Encoded protein: CASSVGGPYEQYF.

This clonotype has a count of ten or more. The V call is TRBV6-5, the J call TRBJ1-1; D remains ambiguous. This CDR3 is built from 13 residues. The V end was cut by 5 bases, the J end by 6 bases, with 13 bases between. CDR1 and CDR2 from the germline V gene are MNHEY and SVGAGI. CDR3 in DNA: TGTGCCAGCAGTACCCTCCCTTCCCCTGAAGCTTTCTTT. This gives the protein CASSTLPSPEAFF.

This chain uses TRBV20-1 with TRBJ2-3; D is unclear. V lost 0 bases and J lost 0, with 4 bases in between. Germline CDR1 and CDR2: DFQATT and SNEGSKA (reference sequence). The CDR3 has 13 amino acids. CDR3 sequence: CSAREFSTDTQYF. In DNA, the CDR3 is TGCAGTGCTAGAGAATTTAGCACAGATACGCAGTATTTT.

This clonotype appeared a few times. The chain couples TRBV7-9 to TRBJ2-1; D uncertain. Germline lookup yields CDR1 SEHNR and CDR2 FQNEAQ (reference sequence). The CDR3 spans 14 residues. Trimming removed 4 bases at V and 1 base at J, with 8 bases between. CDR3 bases: TGTGCCAGCAGCTACTTACCTTCCTACAATGAGCAGTTCTTC. This codes for CASSYLPSYNEQFF.

This clonotype was observed a handful of times. The chain recombines TRBV3-1 with TRBJ2-3; D unresolved. CDR3 length equals 17 residues. The ends were cut back, 4 bases at V and 0 bases at J, with 17 bases in the middle. Germline lookup yields CDR1 LGHDT and CDR2 YNNKEL (reference sequence). The CDR3 DNA reads TGTGCCAGCAGCCCCCTTCTGACAAGTTTTAGCACAGATACGCAGTATTTT. This gives the protein CASSPLLTSFSTDTQYF.

This chain connects TRBV28 to TRBJ2-7; weak D call: TRBD2 (7 bases). The V end was cut by 6 bases, the J end by 2 bases, with 20 bases between. The germline V gene has CDR1 MDHEN and CDR2 SYDVKM. The CDR3 is 16 amino acids. The CDR3 loop is CASRQVAGAAAYEQYF. In DNA form, the CDR3 reads TGTGCCAGCAGGCAAGTGGCGGGGGCGGCGGCCTACGAGCAGTACTTC.

A few counts support this clonotype. V usage is TRBV2 and J usage is TRBJ2-3, with unresolved D. Germline V CDR1 and CDR2: SNHLY, FYNNEI. Trimming removed 6 bases from V and 6 bases from J, with 10 bases in between. The CDR3 is 12 residues long. In nucleotides, the CDR3 is TGTGCCAGCAGGGACCTGGCGGATACGCAGTATTTT. It codes for CASRDLADTQYF.

The chain carries TRBV20-1 and TRBJ1-5; the D gene is possibly TRBD1 (6 bases). CDR3 length: 15 amino acids. The germline V and J ends were trimmed by 0 bases and 4 bases, with 13 bases remaining between them. From germline, CDR1 is DFQATT and CDR2 SNEGSKA (reference sequence). The CDR3: CSARDLLGTNQPQHF. The CDR3 nucleotides read TGCAGTGCTAGAGATCTATTGGGGACAAATCAGCCCCAGCATTTT.

The chain recombines TRBV18 with TRBJ1-4, with 7 nucleotides matching TRBD1. This CDR3 has 16 amino acids. Germline V lookup: CDR1 KGHSH, CDR2 LQKENI. Trimming took 2 bases from V and 5 from J; bases not matched to a gene: 8. The CDR3 loop reads CASSPIALQGNEKLFF. The DNA of the CDR3 is TGTGCCAGCTCACCAATTGCGTTACAGGGGAATGAAAAACTGTTTTTT.

This clonotype has at least ten counts. This sequence joins TRBV7-8 and TRBJ2-2; D might be TRBD1 (5 bases). From germline, CDR1 is SGHVS and CDR2 FQNEAQ. This CDR3 comprises 15 residues. Trimming took 6 bases from V and 6 from J, leaving 17 bases between them. This CDR3 is CASRLRQTSAGELFF. DNA of the CDR3: TGTGCCAGCAGACTGCGACAGACCTCGGCCGGGGAGCTGTTTTTT.

J is TRBJ1-1 and V is TRBV15; a weak D match, TRBD1 (5 bases). The germline V and J ends were trimmed by 4 bases and 1 base, with 10 bases remaining between them. CDR3 length: 14 residues. Germline V gene data show CDR1 as LNHNV and CDR2 as YYDKDF (reference sequence). Here the CDR3 reads CATSTRTRNTEAFF. CDR3 DNA: TGTGCCACCAGCACCCGGACAAGGAACACTGAAGCTTTCTTT.

This clonotype was counted a few times. This chain links TRBV6-1 with TRBJ2-4; TRBD1 aligns across 7 bases. CDR3 length: 11 amino acids. With V trimmed by 4 bases and J by 13 bases, 4 bases remained unmatched. CDR1 is MNHNS and CDR2 is SASEGT in the germline V gene. The CDR3 region is CASSGTGPQYF. The CDR3 coding sequence is TGTGCCAGCAGTGGGACAGGACCCCAGTACTTC.

This clonotype occurred many times. The genes are TRBV12-3 or TRBV12-4 and TRBJ1-5; D ambiguous. V was trimmed by 4 bases and J by 4 bases, leaving 8 bases between them. The CDR3 sequence is 13 residues long. CDR3 amino acids: CASSSDGNQPQHF. As DNA, the CDR3 is TGTGCCAGCAGTTCCGATGGGAATCAGCCCCAGCATTTT.

This clonotype was observed many times. The rearrangement links TRBV29-1 to TRBJ1-1; tentatively, D is TRBD1 (6 bases). CDR1 is SQVTM, CDR2 ANQGSEA, per germline. The CDR3 loop spans 15 amino acids. The V end was cut by 8 bases, the J end by 0 bases, with 19 bases between. CDR3 protein: CSSSGGPNLNTEAFF. CDR3 DNA: TGCAGCTCCTCGGGGGGGCCAAACTTGAACACTGAAGCTTTCTTT.

This chain joins TRBV6-2 or TRBV6-3 and TRBJ2-2; D might be TRBD2 (6 bases). The V end was cut by 5 bases, the J end by 2 bases, with 12 bases between. In germline, CDR1 is MNHEY, CDR2 SVGEGT. This CDR3 spans 15 amino acids. The CDR3 sequence is CASSPGTFNTGELFF. DNA of the CDR3: TGTGCCAGCAGTCCAGGGACTTTTAACACCGGGGAGCTGTTTTTT.

This clonotype was seen a handful of times. The chain carries TRBV6-2 or TRBV6-3 and TRBJ1-1; 7 bases are shared with TRBD1. CDR1 and CDR2 from the germline V gene are MNHEY and SVGEGT. Trimming took 2 bases from V and 1 from J; bases not matched to a gene: 19. This CDR3 has 20 amino acids. The CDR3 here is CASSYTRGRLVSDRNTEAFF. The DNA of the CDR3 is TGTGCCAGCAGTTACACAAGGGGGCGCTTGGTAAGTGACCGGAACACTGAAGCTTTCTTT.

This clonotype was picked up a small number of times. The chain has TRBV19 and TRBJ2-5; D remains unclear. The CDR3 runs to 13 residues. Trimming removed 5 bases from V and 2 bases from J, with 9 bases in between. Germline CDR1 reads LNHDA; CDR2 reads SQIVND (reference sequence). CDR3 in amino acids: CASSYSPQETQYF. CDR3 coding DNA: TGTGCCAGTAGTTATAGTCCTCAAGAGACCCAGTACTTC.

The chain uses TRBV29-1 and TRBJ2-1, with 10 bases identical to TRBD2. There are 13 residues in the CDR3. V dropped 4 bases and J dropped 8; count of bases not matched to a gene: 5. In germline, CDR1 is SQVTM, CDR2 ANQGSEA. Written as DNA, the CDR3 is TGCAGCGTTGCGTCTAGCGGGGGCGATGAGCAGTTCTTC. This encodes CSVASSGGDEQFF.

The rearrangement joins TRBV29-1 to TRBJ1-2; the D gene is possibly TRBD1 (6 bases). The CDR3 sequence is 15 residues long. Between the trimmed V and J ends, which lost 4 bases and 6 bases, there was a span of 21 bases. CDR1 SQVTM and CDR2 ANQGSEA come from the germline V gene. In DNA, the CDR3 is TGCAGCGTTGGGGATAGGGGGGGCGCAGTCCATGGCTACACCTTC. This sequence encodes CSVGDRGGAVHGYTF.

To note about this clonotype: One base away lies a much larger clone, so this may be a sequencing read error. The CDR3 region has the DNA TGTGTCACCAGCAGACAGGGTGATACCGGGGAGCTGTTTTTT. This gives the protein CVTSRQGDTGELFF. The V and J genes are TRBV15 and TRBJ2-2, with 7 bases lining up with TRBD1. The CDR3 totals 14 residues. Per the germline V gene, CDR1 is LNHNV and CDR2 is YYDKDF (reference sequence).

This clonotype was counted many times. This rearrangement joins TRBV7-2 to TRBJ1-1, with no clear D. Germline assignment: CDR1 SGHTA and CDR2 FQGNSA. CDR3 length equals 15 residues. V dropped 6 bases and J dropped 1 base, with 15 bases sitting between them. The CDR3 coding sequence is TGTGCCAGCAGGGTAATTCGAGTGTCGAACACTGAAGCTTTCTTT. Its translation: CASRVIRVSNTEAFF.

V and J are TRBV12-3 or TRBV12-4 and TRBJ2-7; TRBD2 might be the D (7 bases). V was pared by 2 bases and J by 7 bases, with 15 bases between. CDR3 length: 14 residues. The CDR3 coding sequence is TGTGCCAGCAGTTTATCGGGGGGCCGGGGTGAGCAGTACTTC. Translation: CASSLSGGRGEQYF.

The rearrangement uses TRBV7-8 and TRBJ2-7; D is uncertain. Germline V gene sequence: CDR1 SGHVS, CDR2 FQNEAQ. Trimming took off 1 base at V and 3 bases at J, with 7 bases between the two ends. The CDR3 covers 13 residues. This CDR3 reads CASSLGDGYEQYF. For the CDR3, the DNA is TGTGCCAGCAGCTTAGGAGACGGCTACGAGCAGTACTTC.

The genes are TRBV5-1 and TRBJ2-4; 9 nucleotides align to TRBD2. This CDR3 is built from 13 residues. Trimming cost V 2 bases and J 10 bases; bases outside gene matches: 4. Germline V lookup: CDR1 SGHRS, CDR2 YFSETQ. CDR3 in DNA: TGCGCCAGCAGCTTCGGGCTAGCGGGAATTCAGTACTTC. Translating it yields CASSFGLAGIQYF.

The chain uses TRBV7-9 and TRBJ1-2, with unresolved D. The CDR3 length is 12 residues. Germline V gene sequence: CDR1 SEHNR, CDR2 FQNEAQ (reference sequence). The germline V and J ends were trimmed by 5 bases and 2 bases, with 6 bases remaining between them. The CDR3 bases are TGTGCCAGCAGCGAGTTAAACTATGGCTACACCTTC. This translates into CASSELNYGYTF.

This chain connects TRBV7-8 to TRBJ1-4, with D perhaps matching TRBD1 (6 bases). The CDR3 covers 16 residues. CDR1 and CDR2 (germline): SGHVS, FQNEAQ. The germline V and J ends were trimmed by 1 base and 3 bases, with 12 bases remaining between them. The CDR3: CASSLGGGRSNEKLFF. CDR3 DNA sequence: TGTGCCAGCAGCTTAGGTGGGGGGCGTTCTAATGAAAAACTGTTTTTT.

This clonotype came up many times. The chain links TRBV20-1 to TRBJ1-1, with 9 bases lining up with TRBD1. The CDR3 runs to 14 residues. The trim removed 0 bases at V and 5 bases at J, leaving 4 bases unmatched. From germline, CDR1 is DFQATT and CDR2 SNEGSKA (reference sequence). CDR3 sequence (DNA): TGCAGTGCTAGAGACCGGGACAGGGTGACTGAAGCTTTCTTT. Translation gives CSARDRDRVTEAFF.

The chain carries TRBV29-1 and TRBJ1-5; D not certain. This CDR3 comprises 13 residues. With 5 bases removed from V and 0 bases from J, the gap between germline ends came to 8 bases. Germline CDR1 is SQVTM and CDR2 is ANQGSEA. The CDR3 loop is CSVLWGSNQPQHF. The CDR3 DNA reads as TGCAGCGTTTTGTGGGGTAGCAATCAGCCCCAGCATTTT.

This clonotype has just a few counts. The J gene is TRBJ2-1, the V gene TRBV20-1; possibly TRBD1 or TRBD2 for D (5 bases each). Between the trimmed V and J ends, which lost 7 bases and 0 bases, there was a span of 22 bases. The CDR3 consists of 17 residues. Germline V gene lookup returns CDR1 DFQATT and CDR2 SNEGSKA (reference sequence). CDR3 DNA: TGCAGTGTAGTAGCCGGGACGAACTTTCACTCCTACAATGAGCAGTTCTTC. Translation gives CSVVAGTNFHSYNEQFF.